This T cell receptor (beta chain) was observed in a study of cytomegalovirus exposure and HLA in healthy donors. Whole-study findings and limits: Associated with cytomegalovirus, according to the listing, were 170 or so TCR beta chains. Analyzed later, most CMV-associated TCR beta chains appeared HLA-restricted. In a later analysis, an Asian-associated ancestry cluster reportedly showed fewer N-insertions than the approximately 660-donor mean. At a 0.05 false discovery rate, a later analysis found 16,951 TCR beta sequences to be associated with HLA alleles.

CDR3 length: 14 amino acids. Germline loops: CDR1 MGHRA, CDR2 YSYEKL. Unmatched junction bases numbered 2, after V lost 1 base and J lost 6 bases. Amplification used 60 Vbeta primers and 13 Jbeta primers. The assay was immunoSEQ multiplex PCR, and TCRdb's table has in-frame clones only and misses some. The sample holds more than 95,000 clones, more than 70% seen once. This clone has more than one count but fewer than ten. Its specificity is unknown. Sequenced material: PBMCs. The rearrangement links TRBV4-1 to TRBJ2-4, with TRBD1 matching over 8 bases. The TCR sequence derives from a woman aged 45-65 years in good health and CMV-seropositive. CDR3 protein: CASSQGQGLNIQYF. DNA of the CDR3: TGCGCCAGCAGCCAAGGACAGGGGTTAAACATTCAGTACTTC.